Shown below are 12 T cell receptor beta chains from a single sample sequenced in a study of T cells in Graves' hyperthyroidism and ophthalmopathy. TCR beta CDR3 region amplification was performed from RNA transcripts. When the TCR CDR3 underwent first-round RT-PCR, the HTBI primer set was used. One entry per CDR3 protein, called by TCRdb with MiXCR from the multiplex PCR reads. The top ten clones hold under 35% of a sample with around 690,000 distinct CDR3 sequences, roughly 20% of them seen once. The sequenced sample was blood. The receptors were sampled from a man aged 30 to 45 with Graves' ophthalmopathy.

This clonotype has only a few counts. CDR3 in DNA: TGTGCCACCATTATCGAGGGGGATTCACCCCTCCACTTT. Translation: CATIIEGDSPLHF. This sequence joins TRBV6-5 and TRBJ1-6; perhaps TRBD1 as D (6 bases). The V end was cut by 10 bases, the J end by 8 bases, with 15 bases between. This CDR3 comprises 13 residues. Germline V gene lookup returns CDR1 MNHEY and CDR2 SVGAGI.

The chain is built from TRBV2 and TRBJ1-5; 8 bases match TRBD1. The length of the CDR3 is 15 residues. Germline V gene lookup returns CDR1 SNHLY and CDR2 FYNNEI. Germline trimming cut 5 bases from V and 0 bases from J; bases unmatched to any gene: 3. The CDR3 bases are TGTGCCAGCAGTCCACAGGGGGTTAGCAATCAGCCCCAGCATTTT. This codes for CASSPQGVSNQPQHF. The full variable domain, in which reference TRBV2 and TRBJ1-5 provide the parts outside the CDR3, is EPEVTQTPSHQVTQMGQEVILRCVPISNHLYFYWYRQILGQKVEFLVSFYNNEISEKSEIFDDQFSVERPDGSNFTLKIRSTKLEDSAMYFCASSPQGVSNQPQHFGDGTRLSIL.

The J gene is TRBJ2-7, the V gene TRBV27; 12 bases are a match to TRBD2. The CDR3 spans 14 residues. Germline CDR1 reads MNHEY; CDR2 reads SMNVEV (reference sequence). The V gene end was trimmed by 8 bases and the J gene end by 5 bases; junction bases not matched to a gene: 7. The CDR3 coding sequence is TGTGCCAGCGCAAAGACTAGCGGGAGAGACGAGCAGTACTTC. It is translated as CASAKTSGRDEQYF.

This clonotype was observed a few times. This chain connects TRBV14 to TRBJ2-1, with 8 bases that match TRBD2. CDR3 length equals 20 residues. Trimming cost V 3 bases and J 7 bases; bases outside gene matches: 23. Germline CDR1 is SGHDN and CDR2 is FVKESK. CDR3 in DNA: TGTGCCAGCAGCCACCCGGTTCCGGGGAAAGGACTAGCTAGAGGGAATGAGCAGTTCTTC. Its protein is CASSHPVPGKGLARGNEQFF.

V usage is TRBV7-9 and J usage is TRBJ2-7; D is possibly TRBD2 (5 bases). Germline V gene sequence: CDR1 SEHNR, CDR2 FQNEAQ (reference sequence). V was cut by 0 bases and J by 6 bases, with 12 bases left in between. This CDR3 comprises 14 residues. CDR3 nucleotide sequence: TGTGCCAGCAGCTTAGCTAGCAGAGGAGGCGAGCAGTACTTC. Its protein is CASSLASRGGEQYF.

The chain joins TRBV6-1 to TRBJ1-1; 7 positions match TRBD1. The CDR3 is 14 residues long. Trimming at V came to 7 bases and at J to 8 bases, leaving 13 bases not matched to a gene. The germline CDR1 and CDR2 sequences are MNHNS and SASEGT. CDR3 loop: CASTLGQPSSEAFF. DNA of the CDR3: TGTGCCAGCACTCTGGGACAGCCTTCTTCCGAAGCTTTCTTT.

This clonotype showed up just a few times. The chain is built from TRBV18 and TRBJ1-2, with 8 bases matching TRBD1. Looked up from germline, CDR1 is KGHSH and CDR2 is LQKENI. This CDR3 is 14 amino acids long. Trimming removed 4 bases from V and 4 bases from J; junction bases left unmatched: 5. The CDR3 loop is CASSRTTGAYGYTF. The CDR3 DNA sequence: TGTGCCAGCTCACGAACGACAGGGGCCTATGGCTACACCTTC.

The chain has TRBV7-6 and TRBJ2-7, with 8 bases lining up with TRBD1. The V and J ends lost 2 bases and 7 bases, in that order; junction bases with no gene match: 7. The CDR3 is 14 amino acids. CDR1 and CDR2 from the germline V gene are SGHVS and FNYEAQ. CDR3 in amino acids: CASSLQGAMGEQYF. CDR3 coding DNA: TGTGCCAGCAGCTTACAGGGGGCAATGGGAGAGCAGTACTTC.

This clonotype turned up a few times. The chain carries TRBV7-9 and TRBJ2-3; no clear D. The CDR3 spans 13 residues. Germline V CDR1 and CDR2: SEHNR, FQNEAQ (reference sequence). The V gene lost 6 bases and the J gene lost 2 bases, with 9 bases spanning the gap. CDR3 loop: CASRPNLTDTQYF. The CDR3 DNA sequence: TGTGCCAGCAGGCCGAACCTCACAGATACGCAGTATTTT.

This chain's CDR3 is CSANYGQFTGELFF. CDR3 DNA: TGCAGTGCCAATTACGGACAGTTCACCGGGGAGCTGTTTTTT. The chain carries TRBV20-1 and TRBJ2-2, with D possibly being TRBD1 (6 bases). With 6 bases removed from V and 4 bases from J, the gap between germline ends came to 15 bases. This CDR3 comprises 14 residues. In germline, CDR1 is DFQATT, CDR2 SNEGSKA (reference sequence).

The chain carries TRBV2 and TRBJ1-4, with D possibly TRBD1 on 5 matching bases. Germline assignment: CDR1 SNHLY and CDR2 FYNNEI. CDR3 length: 14 amino acids. The V end was cut by 6 bases, the J end by 5 bases, with 13 bases between. CDR3 in DNA: TGTGCCAGCAGCGGGGACTTGCCGAATGAAAAACTGTTTTTT. It yields the protein CASSGDLPNEKLFF.

This clonotype was picked up a small number of times. This chain uses TRBV6-1 with TRBJ2-1; 7 bases are shared with TRBD2. In germline, CDR1 is MNHNS, CDR2 SASEGT. The CDR3 covers 17 residues. The J segment lost 0 bases and the V segment lost 11 bases, leaving 16 bases of the junction unmatched. The CDR3 sequence is CAGLPLGRTTSYNEQFF. CDR3 nucleotide sequence: TGTGCCGGACTCCCTCTCGGGAGGACTACCTCCTACAATGAGCAGTTCTTC.